This T cell receptor (beta chain) was sequenced in a study of cytomegalovirus exposure and HLA in healthy donors (dated by TCRdb to 2016 to 2017). In terms of the full investigation: According to an earlier analysis of around 600 of the donors, about 179 million T cells yielded 117 million unique TCR beta sequences and 250 to 350 Gb of sequence data. Roughly 5 DR-DQ haplotypes were treated as single units for association and clustering because of strong linkage in the cohort. A later analysis re-analyzed previously published TCR beta repertoires from 550 to 700 donors and added high-resolution HLA genotyping to study TCR occurrence patterns. An earlier analysis of around 540 of the donors applied high-throughput TCR beta sequencing to assess whether each TCR beta V gene segment acted as functional or pseudogenic. Besides the first cohort of hundreds of subjects, a separate validation cohort made up of roughly 120 different subjects was used. Of the roughly 430 genotyped donors, 65% to 90% fell in the genetic ancestry cluster associated with self-reported Caucasian donors. Typing coverage varied by locus: roughly 620-640 donors for A, B, C, DRB1 and DQB1; approximately 500 for DQA1; more than 600 for DPA1; more than 450 for DPB1. Rather than using new phenotypic data, the later analysis identified candidate immune exposures from TCR beta sequences and from how often those sequences occurred across donors. Alongside the repertoire data, information on donor age, sex, ethnicity and CMV serostatus was compiled. Using immunosequencing, the study profiled T cell repertoires from 550 to 750 subjects and related those repertoires to cytomegalovirus serostatus. Across some 400 genotyped donors of the cohort, an average of about 250,000 unique TCR beta nucleotide sequences per donor were sequenced, and 15% to 20% of those sequences were non-productive. HLA typing covered class I and class II loci at four-digit resolution. The aim of the study was to test whether cataloging public T cell receptors could identify signatures of past pathogen exposure. The study combined high-throughput TCR immunosequencing, statistical association of individual TCRs with disease status, and machine learning to predict cytomegalovirus infection status. An early release that covered 640 HLA-typed donors contained approximately 300 gigabases of sequencing data and around 85 million unique TCR sequences. Every discovery cohort repertoire had been produced on one sequencing platform. Genome-wide SNP genotypes for about three fifths of the roughly 670 donors were used in a later genetic analysis, which treated that subset as a discovery cohort. The research as a whole found: Linkage disequilibrium might explain the correlated functional status among segregating V segments, but an unknown experimental factor could not be ruled out. A total of about 150 TCR beta chains were listed by the study as associated with cytomegalovirus. For the cohort, immune exposure information was limited to CMV serostatus. In vitro tests confirmed that a few of the cytomegalovirus-associated TCR beta chains recognize cytomegalovirus antigens. According to a later analysis, TCR association rates differed among HLA loci, with DRB1 alleles showing the most associated TCRs and HLA-C alleles showing the fewest. In a later analysis, most CMV-associated TCR beta chains were found to appear HLA-restricted, with HLA associations seemingly driven largely by CMV exposure. Compared with the roughly 700-donor mean, donors in an Asian-associated ancestry cluster had fewer N-insertions in productive TCRs, according to a later genetic analysis. Some IMGT-functional V segments, including TRBV6-2 and TRBV6-3, could not be distinguished by the 87-base-pair reads and were therefore excluded. In an earlier analysis of several hundred of the donors, most TCR beta V segments were observed in productive rearrangements about 87% or about 30% of the time, broadly matching IMGT annotations. The presence/absence analyses assumed that sequencing depth was roughly uniform across donors, and that assumption may not be true. The classifier was reported to diagnose cytomegalovirus status with high specificity and sensitivity in both the original and validation cohorts. When HLA alleles, especially DR and DQ, strongly co-occurred, TCR associations were difficult to assign to individual alleles. Seventeen rarely observed V segments, including chromosome 9 orphons, were excluded from the earlier analysis of approximately 500 of the donors because counts were too low. Because some donors lacked HLA typing at each locus, the association tests relied only on the typed subset. Most TCR sequences were observed very rarely across donors, whereas some public TCRs were present in many individuals. A further reported finding was that TCR beta sequences accurately predicted the HLA-A and HLA-B alleles for most subjects in the first cohort. Only TCR beta chains were sequenced in this cohort, and the absence of alpha or paired-chain data limited detectable features. An association between a missense DCLRE1C variant and V-gene and J-gene trimming of TCR beta chains was found in a later genetic analysis and replicated in an independent cohort. A cluster of highly shared sequence variants was judged likely to represent a technical artifact of the sequencing pipeline. In a later analysis, over 15,000 TCR beta sequences were associated with specific HLA alleles at a false discovery rate of 0.05. The authors suggested that the approach could potentially be extended to other disease states and immunological phenotypes. In a later analysis, HLA-associated TCR beta chains showed more clonal expansion and lower generation probabilities than non-associated chains that were equally common. According to a later analysis, parvovirus B19, influenza, CMV and Epstein-Barr virus appeared linked to several top co-occurrence clusters.

Including the terminal cysteine and phenylalanine, the CDR3 comprises 18 residues. This entry keeps only the CDR3 DNA: 54 bases, framed from base 1. Sequences GTSNPN (CDR1) and SVGIG (CDR2) are obtained from the germline V gene (reference sequence). Cut back by 0 bases and 3 bases, the V and J ends lie 18 bases apart. As regards this clone: The specificity of this receptor is unknown. No much larger clone exists at a distance of one base, and base qualities are not known.

The library was made by the immunoSEQ multiplex PCR assay. For the multiplex PCR, a mixture combining 60 forward primers for TCR Vbeta segments and 13 reverse primers for TCR Jbeta segments was used. Amplification of the CDR3 region of rearranged TCR beta genes was performed with a multiplex PCR assay on genomic DNA. Amplified TCR beta libraries were sequenced as 87-base-pair reads on the Illumina HiSeq System. In the authors' own workflow: A later analysis tallied roughly 76 million unique TCR beta chains across the roughly 610 repertoires, and approximately 9.9 million of those chains were shared by two or more donors. Raw reads were error-corrected and collapsed into unique sequences by a nearest-neighbor algorithm in which closely related sequences were merged to remove PCR and sequencing errors. Alignment of CDR3 sequences to IMGT reference sequences was used to assign V, D and J gene segments. For a sequence to be retained, a match of at least six nucleotides was required to both a V gene segment and a J gene segment. Rearrangements were classified as productive when the CDR3 lacked stop codons and remained in frame with V and J, and all other rearrangements were classified as non-productive. Following IMGT convention, CDR3 was defined as the stretch from the second conserved V-encoded cysteine up to the conserved J-encoded phenylalanine. The earlier analysis of 587 of the donors excluded any sequence lacking an unambiguous match to a single V gene segment. In an earlier analysis of roughly 600 of the donors, a V segment was called functional when productive rearrangements were above 56.7%, and segregating when the standard deviation between donors exceeded 5%. A statistical classification framework was developed to diagnose cytomegalovirus status using the catalog of TCR beta chain sequences. In a later analysis, V and J genes were assigned by comparing TCR nucleotide sequences against IMGT/GENE-DB human TR gene sequences. A later analysis assigned CDR3 sequences and most-parsimonious VDJ recombination scenarios with the TCRdist pipeline. In a later analysis, each TCR beta chain was defined by its CDR3 amino acid sequence together with its V-gene family, and reads lacking a unique V-gene family were excluded. In a later analysis, around 650 highly shared, low-generation-probability nucleotide sequences were removed to address suspected cross-contamination and a sequencing artifact. In a later analysis, a clonal expansion index for each public chain was calculated from normalized within-repertoire ranks of inferred template counts. Generation probabilities in a later analysis came from a VDJ recombination model fitted to out-of-frame rearrangements, and those results were checked against IGoR. A later analysis scored TCR-TCR, TCR-HLA and TCR-CMV co-occurrence with hypergeometric tests, applying a repertoire-size bias correction to TCR pairs. A later analysis estimated false discovery rates by permuting HLA or CMV assignments 20 times. In a later analysis, co-occurring TCRs were grouped using DBSCAN, with TCRdist sequence similarity added in when clustering inside HLA-allele-positive subsets. Repertoires with fewer than 30,000 or more than 120,000 public chains were left out of co-occurrence clustering, as were about 5 repertoires with anomalous nucleotide sharing. Not all clones reach the TCRdb copy of this immuneACCESS table, which keeps in-frame sequences only. Checked studies attribute under half of the gap to unresolved V genes and leave the rest unexplained. V and J calls and clone size follow that table, whereas D and trimming were derived from the DNA. The table for this sample lists tens of thousands of clones; just under 70% of them were counted only once. More than 2.5% of the sample is taken by the ten largest.

In total, 600 or so healthy bone marrow donors made up the cohort. At the time of sampling, every cohort member was nominally healthy, though immune exposures that went unrecorded were likely present. The donor was CMV seronegative and belonged to the group of approximately 320 seronegative cohort members. A peripheral blood sample was collected from each donor, and TCR beta sequencing was performed on peripheral blood mononuclear cells. The Qiagen DNeasy Blood Extraction Kit was used to extract genomic DNA from the blood cell samples. Sequencing was performed on PBMCs. The rearranged segments are TRBV30 and TRBJ2-6, and perhaps TRBD1 as D gene, on 5 matching bases. The TCR sequence derives from a man in his fifties or sixties in good health and CMV-seronegative. CDR3 loop: CAWSVPWGSSRGANVLTF. The nucleotide sequence is TGTGCCTGGAGTGTACCTTGGGGCAGCTCACGTGGGGCCAACGTCCTGACTTTC.